This TCR beta chain was captured in a study of T cells in localized non-small cell lung cancer. Note on this clone: What it binds is not known.

Profiled with immunoSEQ multiplex PCR; TCRdb holds only in-frame clones, not every one. The table lists around 79,000 clones, about three quarters of them singletons. Overall study findings and caveats: Detection in adjacent lung was observed for a median roughly 57 of the top 100 tumor clones. Because researchers sequenced only one region of the tumor, heterogeneity is still possible. Those with higher blood T cell density had longer overall survival. Uninvolved nearby lung showed the greatest T cell clonality, exceeding that found in tumor.

The sequencing here drew on PBMCs, taken before any cancer treatment. This receptor was taken from a man aged 40 to 75 with stage II squamous cell lung carcinoma.

The CDR3 region has the DNA TGTGCCAGCAGCCCCCGGGACAGGCTTTGGGAGCAGTACTTC. It is translated as CASSPRDRLWEQYF. The chain recombines TRBV6-6 with TRBJ2-7; 8 bases match TRBD1. This CDR3 has 14 residues. Germline trimming cut 6 bases from V and 7 bases from J; bases unmatched to any gene: 11. In germline, CDR1 is MNHNY, CDR2 SVGAGI (reference sequence).